The 5 T cell receptor beta chains below all came from one sample that was sequenced in a study of T cells in Graves' hyperthyroidism and ophthalmopathy. Amplification yielded TCR beta CDR3 regions, with RNA transcripts as the source. The TCR CDR3 was amplified in a first-round RT-PCR using the HTBI primer set. MiXCR was run by TCRdb on the multiplex PCR reads, yielding one entry per CDR3 protein. The top ten hold 40% of the sample, which has 300,000 to 450,000 distinct CDR3 sequences, approximately 18% seen once. Sequencing input: blood. These receptors were obtained from a man aged 18 to 30 with Graves' ophthalmopathy.

J is TRBJ2-3 and V is TRBV7-6; D might be TRBD1 (5 bases). V was trimmed by 5 bases and J by 3 bases, leaving 18 bases between them. The CDR3 has 16 residues. Germline V gene sequence: CDR1 SGHVS, CDR2 FNYEAQ. The DNA of the CDR3 is TGTGCCAGCAGCATAACAGGATACGCTTCTACAGATACGCAGTATTTT. Its translation is CASSITGYASTDTQYF.

V and J are TRBV4-2 and TRBJ2-3; 13 positions agree with TRBD2. Germline assignment: CDR1 LGHNA and CDR2 YNFKEQ. The trim removed 1 base at V and 5 bases at J, leaving 3 bases unmatched. There are 16 residues in the CDR3. Written as DNA, the CDR3 is TGTGCCAGCAGCCAAGTACTAGCGGGGGGGCAAGATACGCAGTATTTT. Its translation: CASSQVLAGGQDTQYF.

This clonotype was recorded at least ten times. The gene calls are TRBV12-3 or TRBV12-4 and TRBJ2-7; D unresolved. V dropped 6 bases and J dropped 0 bases, with 9 bases sitting between them. The CDR3 length is 13 residues. The DNA of the CDR3 is TGTGCCAGCAGCTCGTCTAACTCCTACGAGCAGTACTTC. It encodes CASSSSNSYEQYF.

The rearrangement uses TRBV29-1 and TRBJ2-7, with D possibly being TRBD1 (8 bases). V gave up 0 bases and J gave up 7 bases, with 19 bases separating them. CDR3 length: 15 residues. Germline CDR1 SQVTM, CDR2 ANQGSEA. CDR3 sequence reads: CSVEDDRGLNKEQYF. The CDR3, as DNA: TGCAGCGTTGAAGACGACAGGGGACTAAACAAGGAGCAGTACTTC.

There are many counts of this clonotype. The chain joins TRBV3-1 to TRBJ1-1; no clear D gene. In germline, CDR1 is LGHDT, CDR2 YNNKEL (reference sequence). Trimming removed 1 base at V and 4 bases at J, with 7 bases between. The CDR3 is 13 residues long. The CDR3 sequence: CASSQAGFTEAFF. The CDR3 DNA follows: TGTGCCAGCAGCCAAGCCGGGTTCACTGAAGCTTTCTTT.